This T cell receptor (beta chain) was documented in a study of metastatic and nonmetastatic thyroid tumors. Source study methods: In papillary thyroid cancer, a distant-metastasis classifier was built using CDR3 differences across clinicopathological groups. TCRdb reassembled clones from the PCR reads with MiXCR. These V and J calls are TCRdb output, not the study's own analysis. The sample lists over 40,000 clones, approximately 10% occurring once. Treatment of any kind had been given to no patient before thyroid surgery. In germline, CDR1 is ENHRY, CDR2 SYGVKD. The J segment lost 9 bases and the V segment lost 6 bases, leaving 12 bases of the junction unmatched. The CDR3 has 16 residues.

The sample taken for sequencing was blood. The V gene is TRBV10-3, the J gene TRBJ2-1, with 12 bases fitting TRBD2. The clonotype originates from a female donor with papillary thyroid cancer or a benign thyroid nodule (not recorded which). Some clones in this sample may be carry-over from other donors' samples. CDR3 amino acids: CAISSTSGGPSVEQFF. The CDR3 nucleotides read TGTGCCATCAGCTCGACTAGCGGGGGACCCTCCGTTGAGCAGTTCTTC.